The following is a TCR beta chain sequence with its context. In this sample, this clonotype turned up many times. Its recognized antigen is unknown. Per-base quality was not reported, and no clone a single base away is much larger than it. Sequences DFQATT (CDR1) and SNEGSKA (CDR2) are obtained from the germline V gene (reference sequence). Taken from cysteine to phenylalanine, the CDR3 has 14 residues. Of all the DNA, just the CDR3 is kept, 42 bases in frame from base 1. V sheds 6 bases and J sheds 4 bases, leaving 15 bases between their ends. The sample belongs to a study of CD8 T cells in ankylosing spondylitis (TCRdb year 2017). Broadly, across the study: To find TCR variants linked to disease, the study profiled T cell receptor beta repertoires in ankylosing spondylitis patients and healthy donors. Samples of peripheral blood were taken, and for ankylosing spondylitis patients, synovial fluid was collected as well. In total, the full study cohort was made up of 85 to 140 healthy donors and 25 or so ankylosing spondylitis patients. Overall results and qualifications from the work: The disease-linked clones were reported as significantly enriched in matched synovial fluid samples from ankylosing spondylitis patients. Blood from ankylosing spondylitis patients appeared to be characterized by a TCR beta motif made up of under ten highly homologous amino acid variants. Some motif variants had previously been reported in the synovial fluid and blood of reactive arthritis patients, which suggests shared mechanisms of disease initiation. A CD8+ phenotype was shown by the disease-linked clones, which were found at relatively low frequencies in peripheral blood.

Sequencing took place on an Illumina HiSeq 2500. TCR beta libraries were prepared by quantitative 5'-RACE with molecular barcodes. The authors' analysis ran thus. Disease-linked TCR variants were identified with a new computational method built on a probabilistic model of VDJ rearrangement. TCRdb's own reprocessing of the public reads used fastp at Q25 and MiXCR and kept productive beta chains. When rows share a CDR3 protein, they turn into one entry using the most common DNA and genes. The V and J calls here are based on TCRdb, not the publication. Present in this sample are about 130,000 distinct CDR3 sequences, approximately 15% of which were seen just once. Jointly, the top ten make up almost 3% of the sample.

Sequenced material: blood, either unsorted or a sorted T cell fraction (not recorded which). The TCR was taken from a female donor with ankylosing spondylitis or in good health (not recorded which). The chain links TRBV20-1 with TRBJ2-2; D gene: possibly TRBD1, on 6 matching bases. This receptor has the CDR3 CSARSGDTTGELFF. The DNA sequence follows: TGCAGTGCCAGGAGTGGGGACACCACCGGGGAGCTGTTTTTT.